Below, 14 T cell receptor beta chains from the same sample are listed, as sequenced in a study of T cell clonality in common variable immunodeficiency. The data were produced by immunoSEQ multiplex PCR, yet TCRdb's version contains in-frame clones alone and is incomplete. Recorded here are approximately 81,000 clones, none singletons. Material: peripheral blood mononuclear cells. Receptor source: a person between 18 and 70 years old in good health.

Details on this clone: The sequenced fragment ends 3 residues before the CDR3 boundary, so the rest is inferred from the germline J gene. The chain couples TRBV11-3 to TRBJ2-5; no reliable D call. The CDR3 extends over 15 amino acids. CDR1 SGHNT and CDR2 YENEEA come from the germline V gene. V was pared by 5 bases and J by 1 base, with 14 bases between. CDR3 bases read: TGTGCCAGCAGCCCGAGGCCAGAACCCCAAGAGACC. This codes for CASSPRPEPQET. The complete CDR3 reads CASSPRPEPQETQYF.

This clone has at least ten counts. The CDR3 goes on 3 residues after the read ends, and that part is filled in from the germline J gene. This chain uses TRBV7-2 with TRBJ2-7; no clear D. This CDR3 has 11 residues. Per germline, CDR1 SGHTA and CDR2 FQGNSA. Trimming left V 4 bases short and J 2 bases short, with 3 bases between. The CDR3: CASSSAYEQYF. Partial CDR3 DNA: TGTGCCAGCAGCTCTGCCTACGAG.

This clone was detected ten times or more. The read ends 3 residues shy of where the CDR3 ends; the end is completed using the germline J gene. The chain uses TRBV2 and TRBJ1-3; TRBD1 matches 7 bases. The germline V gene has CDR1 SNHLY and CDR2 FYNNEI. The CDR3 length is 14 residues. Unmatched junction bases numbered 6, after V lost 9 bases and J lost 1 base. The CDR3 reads CARQGGESGNTIYF. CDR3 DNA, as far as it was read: TGTGCCAGACAAGGGGGCGAATCTGGAAACACC.

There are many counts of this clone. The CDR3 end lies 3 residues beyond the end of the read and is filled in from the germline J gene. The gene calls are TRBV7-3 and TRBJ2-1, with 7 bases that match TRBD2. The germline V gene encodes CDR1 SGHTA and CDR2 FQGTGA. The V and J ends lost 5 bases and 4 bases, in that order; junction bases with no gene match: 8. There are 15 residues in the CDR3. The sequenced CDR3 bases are TGTGCCAGCAGCAGTGGGACTACAACTTACAATGAG. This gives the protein CASSSGTTTYNE. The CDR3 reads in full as CASSSGTTTYNEQFF.

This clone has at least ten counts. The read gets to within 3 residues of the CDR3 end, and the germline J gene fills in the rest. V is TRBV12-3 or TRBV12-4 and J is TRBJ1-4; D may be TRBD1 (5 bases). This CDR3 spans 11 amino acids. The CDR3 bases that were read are TGTGCCAGCAGCACCCCAGGGAAA. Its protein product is CASSTPGK. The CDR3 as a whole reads CASSTPGKLFF.

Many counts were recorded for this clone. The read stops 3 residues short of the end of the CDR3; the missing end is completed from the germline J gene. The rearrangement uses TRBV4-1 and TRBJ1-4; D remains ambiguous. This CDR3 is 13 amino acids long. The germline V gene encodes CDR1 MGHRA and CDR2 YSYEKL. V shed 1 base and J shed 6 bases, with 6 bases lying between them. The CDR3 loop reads CASSQVLYEKLFF. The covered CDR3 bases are TGCGCCAGCAGCCAAGTTCTTTATGAAAAA.

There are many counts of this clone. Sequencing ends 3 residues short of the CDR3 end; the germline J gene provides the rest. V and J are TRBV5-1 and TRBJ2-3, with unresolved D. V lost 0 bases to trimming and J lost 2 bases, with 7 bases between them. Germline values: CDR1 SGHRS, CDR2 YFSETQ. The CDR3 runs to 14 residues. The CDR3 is CASSLGSVTDTQYF. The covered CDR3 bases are TGCGCCAGCAGCTTGGGTTCGGTCACAGATACG.

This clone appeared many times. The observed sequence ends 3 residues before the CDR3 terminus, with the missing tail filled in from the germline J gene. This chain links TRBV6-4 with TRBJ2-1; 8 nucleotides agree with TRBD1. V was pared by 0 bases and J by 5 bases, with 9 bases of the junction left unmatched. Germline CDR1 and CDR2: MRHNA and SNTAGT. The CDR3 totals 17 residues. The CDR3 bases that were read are TGTGCCAGCAGTGACTCGAGCAGGGGGCAAAAAAACAATGAG. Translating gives CASSDSSRGQKNNE. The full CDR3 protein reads CASSDSSRGQKNNEQFF.

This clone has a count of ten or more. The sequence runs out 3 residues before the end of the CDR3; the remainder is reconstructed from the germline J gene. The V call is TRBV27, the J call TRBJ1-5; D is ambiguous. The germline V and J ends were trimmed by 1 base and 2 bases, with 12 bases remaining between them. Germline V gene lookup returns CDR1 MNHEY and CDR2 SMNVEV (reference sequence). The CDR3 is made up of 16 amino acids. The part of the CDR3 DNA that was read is TGTGCCAGCAGTTTATTTTCAGGTTCTGGCAATCAGCCC. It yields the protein CASSLFSGSGNQP. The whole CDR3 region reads CASSLFSGSGNQPQHF.

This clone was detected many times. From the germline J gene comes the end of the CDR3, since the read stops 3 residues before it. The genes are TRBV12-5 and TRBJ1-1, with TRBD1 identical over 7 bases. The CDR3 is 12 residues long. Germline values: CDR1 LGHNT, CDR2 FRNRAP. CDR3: CASGGGTVKAFF. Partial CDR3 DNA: TGTGCTAGTGGGGGAGGGACAGTCAAA.

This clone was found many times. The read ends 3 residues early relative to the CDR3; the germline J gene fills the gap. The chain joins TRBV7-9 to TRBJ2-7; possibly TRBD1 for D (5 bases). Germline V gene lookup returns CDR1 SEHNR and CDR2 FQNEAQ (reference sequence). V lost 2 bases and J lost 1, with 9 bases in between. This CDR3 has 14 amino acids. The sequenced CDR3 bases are TGTGCCAGCAGCTTACTGACAGTGTCCTACGAG. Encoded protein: CASSLLTVSYE. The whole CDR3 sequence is CASSLLTVSYEQYF.

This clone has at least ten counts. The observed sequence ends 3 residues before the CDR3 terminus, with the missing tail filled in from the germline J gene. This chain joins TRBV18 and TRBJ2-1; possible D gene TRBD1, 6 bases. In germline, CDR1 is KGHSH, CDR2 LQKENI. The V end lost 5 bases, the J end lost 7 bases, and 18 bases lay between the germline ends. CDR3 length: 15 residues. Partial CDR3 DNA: TGTGCCAGCTCAGTCCGGGACATCCGAGGAAATGAG. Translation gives CASSVRDIRGNE. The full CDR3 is CASSVRDIRGNEQFF.

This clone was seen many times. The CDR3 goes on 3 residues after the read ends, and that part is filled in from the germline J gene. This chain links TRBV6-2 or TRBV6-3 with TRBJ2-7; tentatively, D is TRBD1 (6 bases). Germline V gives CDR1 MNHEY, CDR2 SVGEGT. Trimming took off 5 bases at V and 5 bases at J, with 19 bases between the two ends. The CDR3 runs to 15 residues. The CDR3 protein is CASSPPGQGLNEQYF. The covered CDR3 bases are TGTGCCAGCAGTCCCCCGGGCCAGGGGCTCAACGAG.

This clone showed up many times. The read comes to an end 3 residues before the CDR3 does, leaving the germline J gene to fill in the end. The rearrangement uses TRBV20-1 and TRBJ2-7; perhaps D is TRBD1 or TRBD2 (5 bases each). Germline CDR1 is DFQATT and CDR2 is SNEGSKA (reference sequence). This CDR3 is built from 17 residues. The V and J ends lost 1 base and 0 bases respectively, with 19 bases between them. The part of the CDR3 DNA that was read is TGCAGTGCTAGAGCCCCAGGGAGCGTTTCTAACTCCTACGAG. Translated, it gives CSARAPGSVSNSYE. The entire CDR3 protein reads CSARAPGSVSNSYEQYF.